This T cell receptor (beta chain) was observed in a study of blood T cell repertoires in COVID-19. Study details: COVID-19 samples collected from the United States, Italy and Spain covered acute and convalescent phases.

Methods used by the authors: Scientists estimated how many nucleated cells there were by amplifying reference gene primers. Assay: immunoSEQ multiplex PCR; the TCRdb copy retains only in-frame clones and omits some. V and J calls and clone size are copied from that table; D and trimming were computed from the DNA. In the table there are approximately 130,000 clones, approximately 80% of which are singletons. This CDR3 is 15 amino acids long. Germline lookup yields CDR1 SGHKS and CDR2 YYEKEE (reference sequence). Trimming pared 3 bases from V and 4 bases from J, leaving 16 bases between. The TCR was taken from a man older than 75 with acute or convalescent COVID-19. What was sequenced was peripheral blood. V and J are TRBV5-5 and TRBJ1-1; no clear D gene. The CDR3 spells CASSSSSREGTEAFF. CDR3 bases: TGTGCCAGCAGCTCCTCGTCCAGAGAGGGCACTGAAGCTTTCTTT. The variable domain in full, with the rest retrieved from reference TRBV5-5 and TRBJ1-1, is DAGVTQSPTHLIKTRGQQVTLRCSPISGHKSVSWYQQVLGQGPQFIFQYYEKEERGRGNFPDRFSARQFPNYSSELNVNALLLGDSALYLCASSSSSREGTEAFFGQGTRLTVV.